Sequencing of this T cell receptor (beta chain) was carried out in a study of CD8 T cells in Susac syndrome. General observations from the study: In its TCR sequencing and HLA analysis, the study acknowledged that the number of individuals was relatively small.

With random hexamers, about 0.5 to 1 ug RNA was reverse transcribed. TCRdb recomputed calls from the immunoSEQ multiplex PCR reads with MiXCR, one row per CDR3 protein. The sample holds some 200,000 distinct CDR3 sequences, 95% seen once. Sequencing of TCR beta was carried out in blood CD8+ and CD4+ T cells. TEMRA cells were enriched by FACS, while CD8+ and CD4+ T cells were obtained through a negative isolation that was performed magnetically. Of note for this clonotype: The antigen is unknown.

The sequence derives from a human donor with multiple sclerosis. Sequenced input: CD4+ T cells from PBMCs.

CDR3 region: CSVEDRVRDSPYEQYF. As DNA, the CDR3 is TGCAGCGTTGAAGATAGGGTCCGGGACAGCCCCTACGAGCAGTACTTC. The chain links TRBV29-1 to TRBJ2-7; 7 nucleotides match TRBD1. Germline loops: CDR1 SQVTM, CDR2 ANQGSEA. CDR3 size: 16 residues. V lost 0 bases and J lost 2; bases outside the gene matches: 10.